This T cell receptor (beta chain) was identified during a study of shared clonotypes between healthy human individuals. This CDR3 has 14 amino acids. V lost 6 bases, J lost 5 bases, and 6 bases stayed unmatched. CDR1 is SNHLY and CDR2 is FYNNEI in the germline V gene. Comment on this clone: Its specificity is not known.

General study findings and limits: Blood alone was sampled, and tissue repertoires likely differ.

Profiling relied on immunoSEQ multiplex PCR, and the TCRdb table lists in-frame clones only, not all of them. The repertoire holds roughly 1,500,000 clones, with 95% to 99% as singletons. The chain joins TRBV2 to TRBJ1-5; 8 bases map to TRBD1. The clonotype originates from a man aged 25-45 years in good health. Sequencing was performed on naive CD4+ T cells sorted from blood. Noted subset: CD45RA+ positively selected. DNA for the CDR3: TGTGCCAGCAGCCCGACAGGGGTGGATCAGCCCCAGCATTTT. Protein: CASSPTGVDQPQHF.